This TCR beta chain was obtained from a study of blood T cells in healthy people across ages. General observations from the study: Donor CMV status was unknown, possibly confounding expanded clonotype changes.

A sample-barcoded 5' primer and a J-beta primer mix were used in a second PCR of roughly 6 to 11 cycles. Each cDNA molecule was tagged by a template-switch adaptor with 12 random nucleotides. Each sample yielded at least 2.5 million CDR3-containing paired-end reads. TCRdb re-derived calls from the 5' RACE reads in MiXCR, one entry per CDR3 protein. The repertoire holds 890,000 or so distinct CDR3 sequences, 55% to 65% seen once, with about a quarter in the top ten. Remarks on this clonotype: The antigen is unknown.

Germline lookup yields CDR1 MNHEY and CDR2 SVGEGT. The CDR3 extends over 14 amino acids. V was pared by 6 bases and J by 6 bases, with 15 bases between. Individuals who donated were healthy Caucasians from Russia aged about 6 to 100. The sequence was obtained from a young man in good health. Sample: blood. The chain couples TRBV6-2 or TRBV6-3 to TRBJ2-1; D gene unclear. The CDR3 loop is CASSPPVPGNEQFF. The CDR3 bases are TGTGCCAGCAGCCCACCAGTGCCGGGCAATGAGCAGTTCTTC.